These T cell receptor beta chains were read from a single sample in a study of OX40 agonist ivuxolimab in advanced cancers. The assay was immunoSEQ multiplex PCR, and TCRdb's table has in-frame clones only and misses some. This sample has around 23,000 clones, with over 75% found just once. Here the sequenced sample was CD4+ or CD8+ T cells sorted from blood, taken in a trial of the OX40 agonist ivuxolimab. All receptors derive from an adult with an advanced solid tumor such as melanoma, head and neck, liver or kidney cancer. Both conserved end residues are part of each CDR3. A D gene is named only where the DNA matches it firmly. Size tells how often a clone was seen (once, few, many) or the class of an expanded clone, and some rows leave it out.

>TRBJ2-1|TRBV14|-|-
TGTGCCAGCAGCCAGCGGAATGAGCAGTTCTTC
CASSQRNEQFF
>TRBJ1-2|TRBV5-4|TRBD1|-
TGTGCCAGCAGCTTGGGGGACAGGGGAGGGTATGGCTACACCTTC
CASSLGDRGGYGYTF
>TRBJ2-2|TRBV15|TRBD1|-
TGTGCCACCAGCAGGACAGGGGGCTTCGGGGAGCTGTTTTTT
CATSRTGGFGELFF
>TRBJ2-3|TRBV6-6|-|-
TGTGCCAGCACCCAGGGGACAGATACGCAGTATTTT
CASTQGTDTQYF
>TRBJ2-1|TRBV13|-|-
TGTGCCAGCAGCCCCCGGGGGTTAGAGGTTGAGCAGTTCTTC
CASSPRGLEVEQFF
>TRBJ2-7|TRBV7-6|-|few
TGTGCCAGCAGCTTAGCGGGCGGGATCCCCCTCGAGCAGTACTTC
CASSLAGGIPLEQYF
>TRBJ2-7|TRBV5-5|TRBD1|medium-sized
TGTGCCAGCAGCTTGGAGGGGACAGCTTACGAGCAGTACTTC
CASSLEGTAYEQYF
>TRBJ2-5|TRBV14|-|-
TGTGCCAGCAGCCTTATAAACAGGGTGGAGACCCAGTACTTC
CASSLINRVETQYF
>TRBJ1-4|TRBV7-9|-|few
TGTGCCAGCAGCGATAGCCAGGAAAAACTGTTTTTT
CASSDSQEKLFF
>TRBJ1-5|TRBV10-3|TRBD1|once
TGTGCCATCAGTGATCCGGGACAGGGGGGGGATAGCAATCAGCCCCAGCATTTT
CAISDPGQGGDSNQPQHF
>TRBJ2-5|TRBV9|-|-
TGTGCCAGCAGCGAGCCGGACAGACAAGAGACCCAGTACTTC
CASSEPDRQETQYF
>TRBJ2-7|TRBV7-9|-|-
TGTGCCAGCAGCGCCGGACAGCCCTACGAGCAGTACTTC
CASSAGQPYEQYF
>TRBJ2-1|TRBV10-3|TRBD2|-
TGTGCCATCAGTGAGACTTCGGCTAGCGGGAACAATGAGCAGTTCTTC
CAISETSASGNNEQFF
>TRBJ2-7|TRBV6-5|TRBD1|-
TGTGCCAGCAGCTTAACAGGGGCCACCGAGCAGTACTTC
CASSLTGATEQYF
>TRBJ2-7|TRBV5-1|TRBD1|medium-sized
TGCGCCAGCACCTCCGCCGGACAGGGAGGCTACGAGCAGTACTTC
CASTSAGQGGYEQYF
>TRBJ1-1|TRBV5-1|-|-
TGCGCCAGCAGCTTGAGACAGACAAACACTGAAGCTTTCTTT
CASSLRQTNTEAFF
>TRBJ1-2|TRBV5-4|-|-
TGTGCCAGCAGCTTGGTCGGTGACTATGGCTACACCTTC
CASSLVGDYGYTF
>TRBJ2-7|TRBV4-1|TRBD2|-
TGCGCCAGCAGCCAAGTGAAGGTCGGGGGGGCCTACGAGCAGTACTTC
CASSQVKVGGAYEQYF
>TRBJ2-7|TRBV19|-|-
TGTGCCAGTAGTGTGCACGGAGGCCCCCTTAACCAGCAGTACTTC
CASSVHGGPLNQQYF
>TRBJ2-7|TRBV7-9|-|-
TGTGCCAGCAGCCCTGGGGCTGGCCCCTACGAGCAGTACTTC
CASSPGAGPYEQYF
>TRBJ2-1|TRBV29-1|-|-
TGCAGCGTTGAAGGGACCGTGACAGGAGGAAACAATGAGCAGTTCTTC
CSVEGTVTGGNNEQFF
>TRBJ1-5|TRBV19|-|few
TGTGCCAGTAGTACCAAACAGGGATTCGGCAATCAGCCCCAGCATTTT
CASSTKQGFGNQPQHF
>TRBJ2-3|TRBV5-4|-|-
TGTGCCAGCAGCCACTCAACCACAGATACGCAGTATTTT
CASSHSTTDTQYF
>TRBJ2-4|TRBV7-9|-|-
TGTGCCAGCAGCTGGGACACTCTAGCCAAAAACATTCAGTACTTC
CASSWDTLAKNIQYF
>TRBJ1-1|TRBV7-9|-|-
TGTGCCAGCAGCCCGACCTGGGGCCTCACTGAAGCTTTCTTT
CASSPTWGLTEAFF
>TRBJ2-2|TRBV27|TRBD1|-
TGTGCCAGCAGTTTATCGGAAATTCCGGGACAGGAGAACACCGGGGAGCTGTTTTTT
CASSLSEIPGQENTGELFF
>TRBJ1-6|TRBV9|-|-
TGTGCCAGCAGCGAGAAGGGACAAAGCTCCTATAATTCACCCCTCCACTTT
CASSEKGQSSYNSPLHF
>TRBJ2-2|TRBV4-3|-|-
TGCGCCAGCAGCCAAGTTGGAGCACACCGGCTAAACACCGGGGAGCTGTTTTTT
CASSQVGAHRLNTGELFF
>TRBJ2-1|TRBV6-5|-|-
TGTGCCAGCAGTGCCGGGACCATAGTCGGTGAGCAGTTCTTC
CASSAGTIVGEQFF
>TRBJ1-2|TRBV9|TRBD1|-
TGTGCCAGCAGCGTAGGGACAGGTGTCCGTCCCTACACCTTC
CASSVGTGVRPYTF
>TRBJ2-1|TRBV2|TRBD2|few
TGTGCCAGCGCGACTAGCGGGGGCTACAATGAGCAGTTCTTC
CASATSGGYNEQFF
>TRBJ1-2|TRBV1|-|-
TGCACCAGCAGCCAAGGTAGTAGTGGGCAGACCAACTATGGCTACACCTTC
CTSSQGSSGQTNYGYTF
>TRBJ1-4|TRBV6-6|-|-
TGTGCCAGCAGTTACTCGAAGGGGGGACGCGAAAAACTGTTTTTT
CASSYSKGGREKLFF
>TRBJ2-7|TRBV5-5|-|-
TGTGCCAGCAACCCGAACTTTCCAGGGAGCGGCGAGCAGTACTTC
CASNPNFPGSGEQYF
>TRBJ2-7|TRBV4-1|-|-
TGCGCCAGCAGCCAAGACGGAGTGTTCTACGAGCAGTACTTC
CASSQDGVFYEQYF
>TRBJ1-1|TRBV4-3|-|once
TGCGCCAGCAGCCAGGACTCGTCGGGGACTGAAGCTTTCTTT
CASSQDSSGTEAFF
>TRBJ2-7|TRBV5-6|TRBD1|-
TGTGCCAGCAGCGCGAGAGGACAGGGTTTTTACGAGCAGTACTTC
CASSARGQGFYEQYF
>TRBJ2-1|TRBV30|TRBD2|-
TGTGCCTGGAGTCATATCGGGGGGGCCGATGAGCAGTTCTTC
CAWSHIGGADEQFF
>TRBJ2-7|TRBV4-2|-|-
TGTGCCAGCAGCCAAGATGACGGCGGGTTCGCCTACGAGCAGTACTTC
CASSQDDGGFAYEQYF
>TRBJ2-7|TRBV4-2|TRBD2|-
TGTGCCAGCAGCCAAGGGGTTATTGGACTAGCGGGAGACTACGAGCAGTACTTC
CASSQGVIGLAGDYEQYF
>TRBJ2-7|TRBV10-3|-|-
TGTGCCATCAGTGACAACGCCTACGAGCAGTACTTC
CAISDNAYEQYF
>TRBJ2-2|TRBV7-2|-|-
TGTGCCAGCAGCTTAAGGACCGGGGAGCTGTTTTTT
CASSLRTGELFF
>TRBJ2-2|TRBV6-5|TRBD2|-
TGTGCCAGCAGTTTGACTAGCGGTAACACCGGGGAGCTGTTTTTT
CASSLTSGNTGELFF
>TRBJ1-2|TRBV6-5|TRBD1|once
TGTGCCAGCAGTACCCCGGGACAGGAACTTGGCTACACCTTC
CASSTPGQELGYTF
>TRBJ2-4|TRBV2|-|-
TGTGCCAGCAGTGACACAACAGGGACCAAAAACATTCAGTACTTC
CASSDTTGTKNIQYF
>TRBJ1-4|TRBV21-1|-|-
TGTGCCAGCAGCCGACCGGGACAGACCCACTGTGCAACTAATGAAAAACTGTTTTTT
CASSRPGQTHCATNEKLFF
>TRBJ2-7|TRBV30|-|-
TGTGCCTGGATGGGACATATTACCTACGAGCAGTACTTC
CAWMGHITYEQYF
>TRBJ1-5|TRBV10-2|TRBD1|-
TGCGCCAGCAATGAGACAGGGACCGTTCAGCCCCAGCATTTT
CASNETGTVQPQHF
>TRBJ2-1|TRBV5-3|-|-
TGTGCCAGAAGCGAGCAGGGCAATGAGCAGTTCTTC
CARSEQGNEQFF
>TRBJ1-4|TRBV30|-|-
TGTGCCTGGAGTGTAGGGCAGGGGAATGAAAAACTGTTTTTT
CAWSVGQGNEKLFF
>TRBJ2-7|TRBV30|-|medium-sized
TGTGCCTGGAGTGTAGACACTCTAGTTTCCTACGAGCAGTACTTC
CAWSVDTLVSYEQYF
>TRBJ2-7|TRBV5-5|TRBD2|-
TGTGCCAGCAGCTTGCGGGGACTAGGCTCCTACGAGCAGTACTTC
CASSLRGLGSYEQYF
>TRBJ2-5|TRBV5-4|-|-
TGTGCCAGCAGCTGGGGGGGCGCGATAAACCAAGAGACCCAGTACTTC
CASSWGGAINQETQYF
>TRBJ1-1|TRBV19|-|medium-sized
TGTGCCAGTAAAAAAGGGGGTTTGACTGAAGCTTTCTTT
CASKKGGLTEAFF
>TRBJ1-1|TRBV4-1|-|-
TGCGCCAGCAGCCAACGTGGGGGGGCTGAAGCTTTCTTT
CASSQRGGAEAFF
>TRBJ2-1|TRBV6-6|TRBD2|-
TGTGCCAGCAGTTATCTAGCGGGGGTCTACAATGAGCAGTTCTTC
CASSYLAGVYNEQFF